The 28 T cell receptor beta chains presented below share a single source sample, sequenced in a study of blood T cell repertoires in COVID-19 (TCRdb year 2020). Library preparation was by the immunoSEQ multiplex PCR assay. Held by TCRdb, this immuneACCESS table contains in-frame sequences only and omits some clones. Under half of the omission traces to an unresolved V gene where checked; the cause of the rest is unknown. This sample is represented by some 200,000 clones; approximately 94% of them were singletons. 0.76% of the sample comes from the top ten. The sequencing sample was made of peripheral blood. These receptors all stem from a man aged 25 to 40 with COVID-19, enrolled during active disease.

CDR3 region: CASSGHRGNEQFF. The CDR3 coding sequence is TGCGCCAGCAGTGGACATCGGGGGAATGAGCAGTTCTTC. V is TRBV10-2 and J is TRBJ2-1, with D tentatively TRBD2 (6 bases). Looked up from germline, CDR1 is WSHSY and CDR2 is SAAADI. The length of the CDR3 is 13 residues. The ends were cut back, 4 bases at V and 7 bases at J, with 11 bases in the middle.

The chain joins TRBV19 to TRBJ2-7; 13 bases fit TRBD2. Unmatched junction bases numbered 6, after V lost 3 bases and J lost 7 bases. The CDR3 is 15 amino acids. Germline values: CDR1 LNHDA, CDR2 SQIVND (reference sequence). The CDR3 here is CASSIGTSGVEEQYF. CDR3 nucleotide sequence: TGTGCCAGTAGTATCGGGACTAGCGGGGTAGAAGAGCAGTACTTC.

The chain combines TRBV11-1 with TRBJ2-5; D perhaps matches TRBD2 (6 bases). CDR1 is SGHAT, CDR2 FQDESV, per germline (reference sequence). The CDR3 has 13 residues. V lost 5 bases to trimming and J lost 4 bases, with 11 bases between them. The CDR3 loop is CASSTRGRETQYF. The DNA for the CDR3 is TGTGCCAGCAGCACGCGGGGAAGAGAGACCCAGTACTTC.

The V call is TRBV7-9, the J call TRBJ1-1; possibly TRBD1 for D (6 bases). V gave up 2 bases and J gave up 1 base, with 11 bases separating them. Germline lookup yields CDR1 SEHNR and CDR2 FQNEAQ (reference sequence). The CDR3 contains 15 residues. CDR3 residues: CASSLRPGANTEAFF. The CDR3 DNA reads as TGTGCCAGCAGCTTACGTCCAGGGGCGAACACTGAAGCTTTCTTT.

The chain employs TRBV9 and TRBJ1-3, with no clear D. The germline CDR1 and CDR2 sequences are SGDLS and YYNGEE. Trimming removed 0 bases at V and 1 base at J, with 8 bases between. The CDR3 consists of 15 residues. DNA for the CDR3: TGTGCCAGCAGCGTAGATCTACAGTCTGGAAACACCATATATTTT. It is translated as CASSVDLQSGNTIYF.

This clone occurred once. The CDR3 is CASSEEGGTGLNTEAFF. DNA of the CDR3: TGTGCCAGCAGTGAAGAAGGTGGGACAGGGCTCAACACTGAAGCTTTCTTT. V usage is TRBV2 and J usage is TRBJ1-1, with 9 bases lining up with TRBD1. The CDR3 has 17 residues. Germline V CDR1 and CDR2: SNHLY, FYNNEI. The ends lost 1 base at V and 2 bases at J; junction bases unmatched: 8.

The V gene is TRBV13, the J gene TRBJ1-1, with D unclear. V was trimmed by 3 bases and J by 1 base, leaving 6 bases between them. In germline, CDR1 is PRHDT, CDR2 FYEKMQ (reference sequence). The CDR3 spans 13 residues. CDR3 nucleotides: TGTGCCAGCAGCTTCTGGCCGAACACTGAAGCTTTCTTT. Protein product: CASSFWPNTEAFF.

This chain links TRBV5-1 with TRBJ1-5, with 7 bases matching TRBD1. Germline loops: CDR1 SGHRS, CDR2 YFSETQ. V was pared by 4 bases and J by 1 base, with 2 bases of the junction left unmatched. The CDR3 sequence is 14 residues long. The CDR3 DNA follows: TGCGCCAGCAGCGAGGGACAGAGCAATCAGCCCCAGCATTTT. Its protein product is CASSEGQSNQPQHF.

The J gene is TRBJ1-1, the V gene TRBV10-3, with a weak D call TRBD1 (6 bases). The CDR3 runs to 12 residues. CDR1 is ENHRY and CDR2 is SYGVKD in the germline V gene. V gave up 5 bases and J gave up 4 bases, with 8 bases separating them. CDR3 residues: CAISTGSTEAFF. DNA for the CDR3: TGTGCCATCAGTACAGGGAGCACTGAAGCTTTCTTT.

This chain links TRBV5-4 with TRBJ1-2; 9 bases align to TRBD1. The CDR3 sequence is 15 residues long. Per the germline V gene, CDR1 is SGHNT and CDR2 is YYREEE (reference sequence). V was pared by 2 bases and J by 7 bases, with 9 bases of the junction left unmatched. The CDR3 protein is CASSFLGQGFAGYTF. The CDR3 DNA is TGTGCCAGCAGCTTTCTAGGACAGGGGTTTGCTGGCTACACCTTC.

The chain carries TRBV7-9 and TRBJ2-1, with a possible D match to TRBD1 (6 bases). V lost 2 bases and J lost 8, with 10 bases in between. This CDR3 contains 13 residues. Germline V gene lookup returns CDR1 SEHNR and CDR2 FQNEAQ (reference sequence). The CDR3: CASSLLQGDEQFF. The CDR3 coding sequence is TGTGCCAGCAGCTTATTACAGGGCGATGAGCAGTTCTTC.

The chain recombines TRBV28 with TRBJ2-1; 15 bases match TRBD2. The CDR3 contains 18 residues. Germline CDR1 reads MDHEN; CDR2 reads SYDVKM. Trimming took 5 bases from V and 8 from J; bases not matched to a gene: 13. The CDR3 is CASSQHGTSGGKVDEQFF. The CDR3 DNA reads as TGTGCCAGCAGTCAACACGGGACTAGCGGGGGGAAGGTCGATGAGCAGTTCTTC.

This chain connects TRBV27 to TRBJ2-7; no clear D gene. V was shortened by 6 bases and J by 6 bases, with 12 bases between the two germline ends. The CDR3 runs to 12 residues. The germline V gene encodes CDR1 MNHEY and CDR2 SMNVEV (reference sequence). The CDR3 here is CASRLNLGEQYF. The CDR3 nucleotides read TGTGCCAGCAGACTAAATTTAGGCGAGCAGTACTTC.

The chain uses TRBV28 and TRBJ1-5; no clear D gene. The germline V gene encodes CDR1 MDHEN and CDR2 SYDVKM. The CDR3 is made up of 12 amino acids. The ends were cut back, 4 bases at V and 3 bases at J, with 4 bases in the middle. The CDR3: CASSYSNQPQHF. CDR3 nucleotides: TGTGCCAGCAGTTACTCCAATCAGCCCCAGCATTTT.

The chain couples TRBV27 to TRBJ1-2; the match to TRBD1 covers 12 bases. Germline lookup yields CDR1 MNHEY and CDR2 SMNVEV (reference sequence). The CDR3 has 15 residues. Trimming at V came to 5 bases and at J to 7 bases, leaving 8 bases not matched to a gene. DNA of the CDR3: TGTGCCAGCAGTCTCGGGACAGGGGGCCTCGGTGGCTACACCTTC. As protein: CASSLGTGGLGGYTF.

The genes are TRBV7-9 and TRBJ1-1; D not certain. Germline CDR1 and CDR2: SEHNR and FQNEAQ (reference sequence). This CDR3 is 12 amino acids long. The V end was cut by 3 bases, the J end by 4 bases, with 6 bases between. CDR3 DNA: TGTGCCAGCAGCTTCCCCGTCACTGAAGCTTTCTTT. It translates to CASSFPVTEAFF.

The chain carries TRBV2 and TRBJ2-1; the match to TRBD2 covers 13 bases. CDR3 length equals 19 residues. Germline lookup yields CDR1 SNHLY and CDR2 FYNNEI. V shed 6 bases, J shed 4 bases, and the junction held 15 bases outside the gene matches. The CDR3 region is CASSEQQTSGGPYYNEQFF. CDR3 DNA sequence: TGTGCCAGCAGCGAGCAGCAGACTAGCGGGGGGCCGTATTACAATGAGCAGTTCTTC.

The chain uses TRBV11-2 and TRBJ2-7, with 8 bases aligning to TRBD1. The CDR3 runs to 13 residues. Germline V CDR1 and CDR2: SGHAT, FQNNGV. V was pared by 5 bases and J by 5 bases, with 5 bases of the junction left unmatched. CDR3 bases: TGTGCCAGCAGCCAGGACAGGGCCCACGAGCAGTACTTC. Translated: CASSQDRAHEQYF.

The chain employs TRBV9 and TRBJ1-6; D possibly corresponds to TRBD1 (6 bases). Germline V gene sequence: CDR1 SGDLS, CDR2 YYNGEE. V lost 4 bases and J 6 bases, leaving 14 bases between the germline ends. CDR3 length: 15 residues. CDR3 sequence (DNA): TGTGCCAGCAGCCAAGACAGGTCTCTTAATTCACCCCTCCACTTT. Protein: CASSQDRSLNSPLHF.

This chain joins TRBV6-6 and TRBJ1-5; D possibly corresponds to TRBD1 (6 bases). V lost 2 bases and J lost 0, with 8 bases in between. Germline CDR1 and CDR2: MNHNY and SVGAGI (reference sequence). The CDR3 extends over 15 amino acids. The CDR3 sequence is CASSYGQYSNQPQHF. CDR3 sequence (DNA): TGTGCCAGCAGTTACGGACAGTATAGCAATCAGCCCCAGCATTTT.

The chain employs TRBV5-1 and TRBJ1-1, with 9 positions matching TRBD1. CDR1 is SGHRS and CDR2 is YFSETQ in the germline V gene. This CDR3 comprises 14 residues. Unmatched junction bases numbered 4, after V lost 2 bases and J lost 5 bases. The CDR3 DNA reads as TGCGCCAGCAGCTTAGACAGGGGGGAGACTGAAGCTTTCTTT. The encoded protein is CASSLDRGETEAFF.

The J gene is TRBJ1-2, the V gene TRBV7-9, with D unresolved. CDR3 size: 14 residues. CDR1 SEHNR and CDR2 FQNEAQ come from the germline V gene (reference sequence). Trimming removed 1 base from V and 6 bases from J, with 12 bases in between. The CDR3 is CASSLGETRNGYTF. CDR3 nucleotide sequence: TGTGCCAGCAGCTTAGGTGAGACACGTAATGGCTACACCTTC.

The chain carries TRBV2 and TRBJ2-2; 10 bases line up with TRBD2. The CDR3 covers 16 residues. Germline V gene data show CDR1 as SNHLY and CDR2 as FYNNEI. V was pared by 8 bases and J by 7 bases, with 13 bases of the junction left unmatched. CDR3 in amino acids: CASLGLAGVRSGELFF. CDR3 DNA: TGTGCCAGCCTAGGGCTAGCGGGGGTTCGGAGCGGGGAGCTGTTTTTT.

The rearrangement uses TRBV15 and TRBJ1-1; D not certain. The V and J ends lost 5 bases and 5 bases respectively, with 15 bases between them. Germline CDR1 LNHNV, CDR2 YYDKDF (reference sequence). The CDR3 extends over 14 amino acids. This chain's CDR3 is CATSDEGRRTEAFF. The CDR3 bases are TGTGCCACCAGCGACGAGGGAAGGCGAACTGAAGCTTTCTTT.

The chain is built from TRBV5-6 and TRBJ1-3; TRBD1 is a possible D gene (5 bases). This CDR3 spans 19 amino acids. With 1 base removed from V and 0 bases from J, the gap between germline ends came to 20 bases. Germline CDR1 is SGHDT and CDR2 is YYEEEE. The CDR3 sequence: CASSLFRQQWTVSGNTIYF. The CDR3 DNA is TGTGCCAGCAGCTTGTTTAGACAGCAATGGACGGTCTCTGGAAACACCATATATTTT. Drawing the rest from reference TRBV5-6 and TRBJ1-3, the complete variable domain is DAGVTQSPTHLIKTRGQQVTLRCSPKSGHDTVSWYQQALGQGPQFIFQYYEEEERQRGNFPDRFSGHQFPNYSSELNVNALLLGDSALYLCASSLFRQQWTVSGNTIYFGEGSWLTVV.

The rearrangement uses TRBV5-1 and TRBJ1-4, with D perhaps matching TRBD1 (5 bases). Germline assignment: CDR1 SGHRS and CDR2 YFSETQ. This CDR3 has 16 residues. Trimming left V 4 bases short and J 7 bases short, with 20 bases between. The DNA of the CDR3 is TGCGCCAGCAGCCCCGGGTCCTCGGGGGGAGGTGAAAAACTGTTTTTT. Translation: CASSPGSSGGGEKLFF.

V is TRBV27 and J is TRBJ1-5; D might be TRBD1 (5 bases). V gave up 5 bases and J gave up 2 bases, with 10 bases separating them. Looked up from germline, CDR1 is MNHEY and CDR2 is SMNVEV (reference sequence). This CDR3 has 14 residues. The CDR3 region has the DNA TGTGCCAGCAGTCCAGGGCTGGGCAATCAGCCCCAGCATTTT. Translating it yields CASSPGLGNQPQHF.

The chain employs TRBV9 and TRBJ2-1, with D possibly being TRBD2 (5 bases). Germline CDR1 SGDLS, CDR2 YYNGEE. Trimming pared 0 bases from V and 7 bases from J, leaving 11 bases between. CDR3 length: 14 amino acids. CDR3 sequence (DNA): TGTGCCAGCAGCGTAGTCGGGGAAGTAAATGAGCAGTTCTTC. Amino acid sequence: CASSVVGEVNEQFF.